Following are 20 T cell receptor beta chains from one sample sequenced in a study of cytomegalovirus exposure and HLA in healthy donors. It was with 60 Vbeta and 13 Jbeta primers that the PCR ran. The method was immunoSEQ multiplex PCR; TCRdb's version includes in-frame clones alone and lacks a portion of them. The profile shows about 160,000 clones, approximately 75% of them singletons. Sequenced sample: PBMCs. These receptors came from a man aged 25-45 years in good health and CMV-seropositive.

This sequence joins TRBV5-6 and TRBJ2-7; TRBD1 is a possible D gene (6 bases). The CDR3 length is 13 residues. Germline V lookup: CDR1 SGHDT, CDR2 YYEEEE. Trimming removed 2 bases from V and 7 bases from J, with 13 bases in between. DNA for the CDR3: TGTGCCAGCAGCTTTACAGGGTTTCAGGAGCAGTACTTC. This codes for CASSFTGFQEQYF. The whole variable domain, remainder taken from reference TRBV5-6 and TRBJ2-7, is DAGVTQSPTHLIKTRGQQVTLRCSPKSGHDTVSWYQQALGQGPQFIFQYYEEEERQRGNFPDRFSGHQFPNYSSELNVNALLLGDSALYLCASSFTGFQEQYFGPGTRLTVT.

The CDR3 nucleotides are TGTGCCAGCAGTTACTTGCTAGCGGGGCACTACGAGCAGTACTTC. Translating it yields CASSYLLAGHYEQYF. The chain joins TRBV6-5 to TRBJ2-7; 9 bases are a match to TRBD2. CDR3 length equals 15 residues. J lost 3 bases, V lost 1 base, and 4 bases had no gene match. Germline CDR1 MNHEY, CDR2 SVGAGI.

This chain links TRBV29-1 with TRBJ1-5, with D perhaps TRBD1 (5 bases). The V gene lost 4 bases and the J gene lost 5 bases, with 15 bases spanning the gap. Germline CDR1 is SQVTM and CDR2 is ANQGSEA. CDR3 size: 14 residues. CDR3 DNA: TGCAGCGTTGTATCCGGGGGGGTCGATCAGCCCCAGCATTTT. Protein sequence: CSVVSGGVDQPQHF.

V usage is TRBV7-2 and J usage is TRBJ2-7, with TRBD2 as a possible D gene (6 bases). This CDR3 is 13 amino acids long. Germline V gene sequence: CDR1 SGHTA, CDR2 FQGNSA. Trimming shortened V by 5 bases and J by 1 base, and 9 bases separated the two germline ends. The CDR3: CASSGGISYEQYF. The CDR3 DNA follows: TGTGCCAGCAGCGGGGGGATTTCCTACGAGCAGTACTTC.

The chain carries TRBV6-1 and TRBJ2-3; 12 bases are a match to TRBD2. The CDR3 is 16 residues long. Germline CDR1 and CDR2: MNHNS and SASEGT. Trimming removed 2 bases from V and 4 bases from J; junction bases left unmatched: 4. As DNA, the CDR3 is TGTGCCAGCAGTGAACTAGCGGGGGGGGGAGCAGATACGCAGTATTTT. Its protein product is CASSELAGGGADTQYF.

The chain joins TRBV18 to TRBJ2-2; TRBD1 might be the D (6 bases). The germline V and J ends were trimmed by 4 bases and 3 bases, with 9 bases remaining between them. Per germline, CDR1 KGHSH and CDR2 LQKENI. This CDR3 comprises 14 residues. CDR3 coding DNA: TGTGCCAGCTCACAGGGACACGACACCGGGGAGCTGTTTTTT. Translating gives CASSQGHDTGELFF.

This chain connects TRBV28 to TRBJ2-7; D unclear. The CDR3 sequence is 10 residues long. Trimming pared 6 bases from V and 7 bases from J, leaving 7 bases between. Germline loops: CDR1 MDHEN, CDR2 SYDVKM. In nucleotides, the CDR3 is TGTGCCAGCAGCCATCGGGAGCAGTACTTC. It specifies CASSHREQYF.

This clone has only one observation. V gene TRBV7-9 combines with J gene TRBJ1-4; TRBD1 agrees at 7 bases. Germline CDR1 is SEHNR and CDR2 is FQNEAQ (reference sequence). The CDR3 totals 15 residues. V lost 1 base to trimming and J lost 7 bases; unmatched junction nucleotides: 6. CDR3 sequence reads: CASSLGQGEGEKLFF. For the CDR3, the DNA is TGTGCCAGCAGCTTAGGACAGGGAGAAGGTGAAAAACTGTTTTTT. The whole variable domain, filled in from reference TRBV7-9 and TRBJ1-4, reads DTGVSQNPRHKITKRGQNVTFRCDPISEHNRLYWYRQTLGQGPEFLTYFQNEAQLEKSRLLSDRFSAERPKGSFSTLEIQRTEQGDSAMYLCASSLGQGEGEKLFFGSGTQLSVL.

This clone was seen a single time. The DNA of the CDR3 is TGCAGCGTTAGCGGTCCGGCTAACTATGGCTACACCTTC. Translating it yields CSVSGPANYGYTF. The chain is built from TRBV29-1 and TRBJ1-2; D call uncertain. The CDR3 has 13 amino acids. The ends were cut back, 5 bases at V and 0 bases at J, with 10 bases in the middle. Germline V gives CDR1 SQVTM, CDR2 ANQGSEA.

The rearrangement joins TRBV5-1 to TRBJ2-5; 14 bases line up with TRBD2. Germline V gene lookup returns CDR1 SGHRS and CDR2 YFSETQ. The CDR3 runs 15 residues. V shed 4 bases, J shed 5 bases, and the junction held 4 bases outside the gene matches. The CDR3 nucleotides read TGCGCCAGCAGCACGACTAGCGGGGGGGCGGAGACCCAGTACTTC. Its protein product is CASSTTSGGAETQYF.

The rearrangement joins TRBV7-6 to TRBJ1-2; no clear D. V was clipped by 5 bases and J by 5 bases, with 15 bases between them. Germline CDR1 is SGHVS and CDR2 is FNYEAQ. CDR3 size: 14 residues. CDR3 nucleotide sequence: TGTGCCAGCAGCCAATTTGAGGCAGAGTATGGCTACACCTTC. Residues: CASSQFEAEYGYTF.

This clone has a handful of counts. The CDR3 region has the DNA TGTGCCAGCAGTGCACGGCGGGGGGGCACAGATACGCAGTATTTT. It is translated as CASSARRGGTDTQYF. The chain employs TRBV2 and TRBJ2-3; 8 positions agree with TRBD2. The ends lost 4 bases at V and 1 base at J; junction bases unmatched: 4. The germline V gene has CDR1 SNHLY and CDR2 FYNNEI. The CDR3 runs 15 residues.

The rearrangement links TRBV28 to TRBJ1-5, with 8 bases that match TRBD1. The germline gives CDR1 MDHEN, CDR2 SYDVKM. Unmatched junction bases numbered 4, after V lost 3 bases and J lost 3 bases. The CDR3 extends over 15 amino acids. The CDR3 loop is CASSFRGRLNQPQHF. CDR3 sequence (DNA): TGTGCCAGCAGTTTCAGGGGGCGACTCAATCAGCCCCAGCATTTT.

The chain links TRBV5-1 to TRBJ2-7; TRBD2 might be the D (5 bases). CDR3 length equals 14 residues. Germline CDR1 and CDR2: SGHRS and YFSETQ. V dropped 0 bases and J dropped 3 bases, with 10 bases sitting between them. The CDR3 nucleotides are TGCGCCAGCAGCTTGGAGTCAGCGGACTACGAGCAGTACTTC. Its protein product is CASSLESADYEQYF.

This clone has only a few counts. This chain connects TRBV6-6 to TRBJ2-7; TRBD2 matches 11 bases. The CDR3 extends over 15 amino acids. Per germline, CDR1 MNHNY and CDR2 SVGAGI (reference sequence). V lost 4 bases and J lost 3; bases outside the gene matches: 5. In DNA form, the CDR3 reads TGTGCCAGCAGTTCGCTAGCGGGGGGCCGCTACGAGCAGTACTTC. Its translation: CASSSLAGGRYEQYF.

The chain combines TRBV30 with TRBJ1-1; no reliable D call. The length of the CDR3 is 11 residues. V lost 5 bases to trimming and J lost 3 bases, with 7 bases between them. The germline V gene has CDR1 GTSNPN and CDR2 SVGIG (reference sequence). The CDR3 here is CAWGGYTEAFF. The CDR3 nucleotides are TGTGCCTGGGGAGGGTACACTGAAGCTTTCTTT.

This clone was seen only a few times. This sequence joins TRBV27 and TRBJ1-1; no reliable D call. The CDR3 extends over 13 amino acids. CDR1 is MNHEY and CDR2 is SMNVEV in the germline V gene (reference sequence). V dropped 3 bases and J dropped 5 bases, with 10 bases sitting between them. The CDR3 sequence: CASSFSGVTEAFF. CDR3 DNA: TGTGCCAGCAGTTTCTCCGGGGTTACTGAAGCTTTCTTT.

This chain joins TRBV6-5 and TRBJ1-2, with a possible D match to TRBD1 (5 bases). In germline, CDR1 is MNHEY, CDR2 SVGAGI. The CDR3 is 14 amino acids. Trimming removed 6 bases at V and 1 base at J, with 12 bases between. DNA of the CDR3: TGTGCCAGCAGCGGAGCCGGGGGTAACTATGGCTACACCTTC. Translating it yields CASSGAGGNYGYTF.

The chain joins TRBV11-3 to TRBJ2-1; TRBD1 is a possible D gene (6 bases). Germline values: CDR1 SGHNT, CDR2 YENEEA. The CDR3 length is 15 residues. V lost 3 bases and J 8 bases, leaving 17 bases between the germline ends. The chain's CDR3 is CASSLGDTLGDEQFF. The CDR3 DNA reads as TGTGCCAGCAGCTTGGGGGACACCCTGGGCGATGAGCAGTTCTTC. Full variable domain (missing parts from reference TRBV11-3 and TRBJ2-1): EAGVVQSPRYKIIEKKQPVAFWCNPISGHNTLYWYLQNLGQGPELLIRYENEEAVDDSQLPKDRFSAERLKGVDSTLKIQPAELGDSAVYLCASSLGDTLGDEQFFGPGTRLTVL.

V usage is TRBV25-1 and J usage is TRBJ2-2; 15 positions match TRBD2. Germline CDR1 is MGHDK and CDR2 is SYGVNS. Trimming removed 4 bases from V and 1 base from J; junction bases left unmatched: 4. This CDR3 region has 18 residues. The CDR3 is CASSGGTSGGKNTGELFF. CDR3 sequence (DNA): TGTGCCAGCAGTGGCGGGACTAGCGGGGGGAAGAACACCGGGGAGCTGTTTTTT. Full variable domain (remainder filled in from reference TRBV25-1 and TRBJ2-2): EADIYQTPRYLVIGTGKKITLECSQTMGHDKMYWYQQDPGMELHLIHYSYGVNSTEKGDLSSESTVSRIRTEHFPLTLESARPSHTSQYLCASSGGTSGGKNTGELFFGEGSRLTVL.